This T cell receptor beta chain was identified during a study of tissue T cells after allogeneic stem cell transplantation. Study overall: Smaller viable blood or marrow samples skipped sorting for direct DNA extraction.

Germline V lookup: CDR1 SGHTA, CDR2 FQGNSA. The CDR3 runs to 17 residues. With V trimmed by 2 bases and J by 0 bases, 7 bases remained unmatched. Produced via immunoSEQ multiplex PCR; TCRdb's table is partial and in-frame only. This table holds roughly 30,000 clones, 85% found once. The sequencing here drew on blood, taken before transplantation. V usage is TRBV7-2 and J usage is TRBJ1-2; TRBD1 matches at 9 bases. This TCR came from a woman aged 18 to 55 who later had graft-versus-host disease after an allogeneic stem cell transplant. CDR3 DNA sequence: TGTGCCAGCAGCTTATACAGGGGGCCCGTTACTAACTATGGCTACACCTTC. This codes for CASSLYRGPVTNYGYTF.